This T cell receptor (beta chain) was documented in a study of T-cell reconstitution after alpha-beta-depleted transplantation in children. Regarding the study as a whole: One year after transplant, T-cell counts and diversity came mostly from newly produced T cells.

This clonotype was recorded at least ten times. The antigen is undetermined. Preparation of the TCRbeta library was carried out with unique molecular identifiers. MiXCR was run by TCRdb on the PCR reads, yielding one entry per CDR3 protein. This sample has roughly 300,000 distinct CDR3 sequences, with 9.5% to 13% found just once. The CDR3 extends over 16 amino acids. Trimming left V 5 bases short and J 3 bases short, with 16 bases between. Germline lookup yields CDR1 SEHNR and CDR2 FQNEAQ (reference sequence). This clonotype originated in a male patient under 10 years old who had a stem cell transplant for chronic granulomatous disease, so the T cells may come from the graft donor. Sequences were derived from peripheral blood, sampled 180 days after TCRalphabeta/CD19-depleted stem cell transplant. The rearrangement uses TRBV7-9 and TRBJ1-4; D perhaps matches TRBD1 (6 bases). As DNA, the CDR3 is TGTGCCAGCAGCCAAGTTGGAGGGGGAGCTAATGAAAAACTGTTTTTT. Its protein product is CASSQVGGGANEKLFF.